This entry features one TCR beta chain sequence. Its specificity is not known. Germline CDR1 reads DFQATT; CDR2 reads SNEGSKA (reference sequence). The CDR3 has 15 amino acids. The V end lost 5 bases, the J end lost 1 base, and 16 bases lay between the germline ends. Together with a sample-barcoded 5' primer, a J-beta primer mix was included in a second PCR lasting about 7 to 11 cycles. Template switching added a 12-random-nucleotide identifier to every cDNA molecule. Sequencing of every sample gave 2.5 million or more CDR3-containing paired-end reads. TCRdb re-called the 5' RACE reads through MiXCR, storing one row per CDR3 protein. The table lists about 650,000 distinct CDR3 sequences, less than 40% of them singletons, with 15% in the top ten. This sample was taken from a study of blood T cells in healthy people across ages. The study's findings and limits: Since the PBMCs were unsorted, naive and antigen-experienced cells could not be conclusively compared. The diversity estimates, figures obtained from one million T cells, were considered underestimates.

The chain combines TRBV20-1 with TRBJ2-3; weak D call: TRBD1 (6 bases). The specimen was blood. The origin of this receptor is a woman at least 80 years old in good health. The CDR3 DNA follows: TGCAGTGCTGGCCGGGCAGGGGAGCGCACAGATACGCAGTATTTT. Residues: CSAGRAGERTDTQYF.